This T cell receptor beta chain stems from a study of OX40 agonist ivuxolimab in advanced cancers. Trimming cost V 0 bases and J 5 bases; bases outside gene matches: 16. Germline CDR1 reads SGDLS; CDR2 reads YYNGEE. This CDR3 has 19 amino acids. Measured with immunoSEQ multiplex PCR; TCRdb has only the in-frame clones, and not every one. The repertoire holds about 77,000 clones, with roughly 84% as singletons. This TCR was recovered from an adult with an advanced solid tumor such as melanoma, head and neck, liver or kidney cancer. This material consisted of CD4+ or CD8+ T cells sorted from blood, taken in a trial of the OX40 agonist ivuxolimab. V and J are TRBV9 and TRBJ2-7, with TRBD2 matching over 11 bases. CDR3 in amino acids: CASSVGPTLLAGGGNEQYF. The CDR3 nucleotides are TGTGCCAGCAGCGTAGGCCCAACCCTGCTAGCGGGGGGAGGGAACGAGCAGTACTTC.